This TCR beta chain originates from a study of T cells expressing NK-cell markers (dated by TCRdb to 2018 to 2020). Regarding the complete study: About 8 donors provided sorted CD3+CD56+NKG2C+, CD3+CD56+NKG2C- and CD3+CD56-NKG2C+ T-cell subsets, whose TCR beta-chain repertoires were profiled. All eight donors whose samples were sequenced were randomly selected healthy volunteers, three of them men and five women. Seven of the eight sequenced donors were HCMV-seropositive and one was HCMV-seronegative. The libraries were sequenced on Illumina HiSeq 2000/2500, MiSeq or NextSeq, producing 2 x 150 bp reads. Overall results and qualifications from the work: Those dominant clonotypes were again the most abundant among CD3+CD56-NKG2C+ cells in a few donors, at about 25-65%. Whether the expanded NKG2C-expressing T cell clones were specific for HCMV antigens remained unclear. In about six donors, the dominant CD3+CD56+NKG2C+ clonotypes were found to rank among the top 10 CD8+ clonotypes and to make up about 1.0-7.0% of CD8+ T cells.

From the cysteine up to the phenylalanine, the CDR3 has a length of 14 residues. No DNA sequence was recorded. In the germline V gene, CDR1 corresponds to MGHDK and CDR2 to SYGVNS. Sequencing was performed on an Illumina HiSeq 2000. 5'RACE template switching, by which a universal primer site and unique molecular identifiers were added, was used to make TCR beta cDNA libraries. cDNA synthesis was primed from the TCR beta constant segment and was followed by two successive PCR amplification steps. For the original study's pipeline: MIGEC was used to demultiplex reads and group reads by UMI, and MiTCR was used to assemble and quantify clonotypes. To exclude erroneous sequences, any TCR cDNA sequence not supported by at least two reads was discarded. The tcR package was used for downstream repertoire analysis, and clonotypes were matched across fractions by CDR3 nucleotide sequence plus V segment. VDJmatch was used to annotate antigen specificity against VDJdb, with one amino acid substitution in CDR3 allowed. TCRdb reprocessed the reads into one record per CDR3 protein sequence, lacking DNA. These V and J calls originate from TCRdb's pipeline instead of the authors' own analysis. This sample's clone table shows 500,000 to 700,000 distinct CDR3 sequences. The ten largest clones add up to 3.5% to 4.5% of the sample.

As for this clonotype: Its antigen is unknown.

HCMV serostatus was determined by detecting HCMV-specific IgG in serum with a commercial ELISA kit. Ficoll density gradient centrifugation was used to isolate peripheral blood mononuclear cells from blood. In this chain, TRBV25-1 is recombined with TRBJ1-1; TCRdb lists TRBD1, though no DNA is available to test this call. The receptor's source is a man younger than 35 in good health. Donor details come from another sample of the same person, matched by shared clones. Sequenced sample: blood T cells: a sorted CD56 or NKG2C T cell subset, CD4+ or CD8+ T cells, or bulk PBMC T cells (not recorded which). Here the CDR3 is given as CASRPTGSNTEAFF. The full variable domain, completed from the reference TRBV25-1 and TRBJ1-1 proteins outside the CDR3, reads EADIYQTPRYLVIGTGKKITLECSQTMGHDKMYWYQQDPGMELHLIHYSYGVNSTEKGDLSSESTVSRIRTEHFPLTLESARPSHTSQYLCASRPTGSNTEAFFGQGTRLTVV.